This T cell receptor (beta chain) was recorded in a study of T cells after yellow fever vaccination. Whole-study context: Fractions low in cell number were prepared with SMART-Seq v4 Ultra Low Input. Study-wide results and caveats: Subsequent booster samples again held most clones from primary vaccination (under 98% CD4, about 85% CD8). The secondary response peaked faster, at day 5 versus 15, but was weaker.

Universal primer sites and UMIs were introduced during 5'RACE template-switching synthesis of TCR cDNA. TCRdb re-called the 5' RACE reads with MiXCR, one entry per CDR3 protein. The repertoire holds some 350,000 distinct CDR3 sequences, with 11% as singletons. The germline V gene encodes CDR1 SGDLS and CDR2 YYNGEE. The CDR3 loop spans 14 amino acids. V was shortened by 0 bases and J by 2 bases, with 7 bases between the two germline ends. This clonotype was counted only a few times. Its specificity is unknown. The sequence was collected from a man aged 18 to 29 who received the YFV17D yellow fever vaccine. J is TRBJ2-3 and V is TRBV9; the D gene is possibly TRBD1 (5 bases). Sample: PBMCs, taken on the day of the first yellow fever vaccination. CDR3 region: CASSVEGDTDTQYF. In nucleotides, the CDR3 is TGTGCCAGCAGCGTAGAAGGGGACACAGATACGCAGTATTTT.